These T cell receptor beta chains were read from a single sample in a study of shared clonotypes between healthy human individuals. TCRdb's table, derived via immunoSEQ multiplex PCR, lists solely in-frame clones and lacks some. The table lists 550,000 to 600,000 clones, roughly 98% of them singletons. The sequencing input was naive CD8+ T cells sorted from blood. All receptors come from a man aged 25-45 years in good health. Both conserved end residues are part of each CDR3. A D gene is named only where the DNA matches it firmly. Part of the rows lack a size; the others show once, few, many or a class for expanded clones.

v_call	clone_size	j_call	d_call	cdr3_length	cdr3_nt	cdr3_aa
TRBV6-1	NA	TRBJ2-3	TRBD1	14	TGTGCCAGCAGTGAAGGACAGGGGGGGTACGCGCAGTATTTT	CASSEGQGGYAQYF
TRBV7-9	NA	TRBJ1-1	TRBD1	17	TGTGCCAGCAGCTCCCCGGACAGGGGACCTATGAACACTGAAGCTTTCTTT	CASSSPDRGPMNTEAFF
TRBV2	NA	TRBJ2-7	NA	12	TGTGCCAGCAGAGGCCGTTACTACGAGCAGTACTTC	CASRGRYYEQYF
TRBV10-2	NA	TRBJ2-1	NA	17	TGCGCCAGCAGTGAGGTAGCCAGAACAGGCGAGTTTGATGAGCAGTTCTTC	CASSEVARTGEFDEQFF
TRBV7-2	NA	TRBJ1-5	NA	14	TGTGCCAGCAGCCTCACACGTAGCAATCAGCCCCAGCATTTT	CASSLTRSNQPQHF
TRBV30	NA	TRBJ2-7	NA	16	TGTGCCTGGAATGAACCCGACAGCACTGGACCCTACGAGCAGTACTTC	CAWNEPDSTGPYEQYF
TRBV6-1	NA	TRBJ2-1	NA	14	TGTGCCAGCTCCGGGGGTGGCTCCTACAATGAGCAGTTCTTC	CASSGGGSYNEQFF
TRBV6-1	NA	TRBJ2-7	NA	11	TGTGCCAGCATCAAGGGCAACGAGCAGTACTTC	CASIKGNEQYF
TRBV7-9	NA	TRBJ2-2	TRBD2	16	TGTGCCAGCAGCTTCGCTAGCGGGAGGCGGGCCGGGGAGCTGTTTTTT	CASSFASGRRAGELFF
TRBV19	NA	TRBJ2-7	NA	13	TGTGCCAGTAGTATAGGGTTTGCGGAGGAGCAGTACTTC	CASSIGFAEEQYF
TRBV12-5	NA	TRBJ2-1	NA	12	TGTGCTAGTGGTCACGGTTACAATGAGCAGTTCTTC	CASGHGYNEQFF
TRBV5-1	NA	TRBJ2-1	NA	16	TGCGCCAGCAGCTTTAGTCTAGTCTCCTCCTACAATGAGCAGTTCTTC	CASSFSLVSSYNEQFF
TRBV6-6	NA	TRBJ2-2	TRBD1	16	TGTGCCAGCAGTTACTCGAGGGACAGGGTCCACGGGGAGCTGTTTTTT	CASSYSRDRVHGELFF
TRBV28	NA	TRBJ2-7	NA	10	TGTGCCAGCGCAAACTACGAGCAGTACTTC	CASANYEQYF
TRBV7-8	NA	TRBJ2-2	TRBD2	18	TGTGCCAGCAGCTTTGGGACTAGCGGGTCCCCGAATACCGGGGAGCTGTTTTTT	CASSFGTSGSPNTGELFF
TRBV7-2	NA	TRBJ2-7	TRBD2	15	TGTGCCAGCACAGCTCTTGCGGGAGGGGGCTACGAGCAGTACTTC	CASTALAGGGYEQYF
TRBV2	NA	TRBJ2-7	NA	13	TGTGCCAGCAGTGAAACAGACTCCTACGAGCAGTACTTC	CASSETDSYEQYF
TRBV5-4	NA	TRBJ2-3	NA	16	TGTGCCAGCAGCTTCTTCTCGGCCCCAGCGACAGATACGCAGTATTTT	CASSFFSAPATDTQYF
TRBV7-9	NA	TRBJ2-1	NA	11	TGTGCCAGCAGCCCCGGCAATGAGCAGTTCTTC	CASSPGNEQFF
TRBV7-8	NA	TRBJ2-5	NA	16	TGTGCCAGCAGCTTAGGGCGAATATTGGCAGAAGAGACCCAGTACTTC	CASSLGRILAEETQYF
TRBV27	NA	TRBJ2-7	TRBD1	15	TGTGCCAGCAGTCACCGGGGACAGGGGGCCTACGAGCAGTACTTC	CASSHRGQGAYEQYF
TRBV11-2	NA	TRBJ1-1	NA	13	TGTGCCAGCAGCTCGACAGAAAACACTGAAGCTTTCTTT	CASSSTENTEAFF
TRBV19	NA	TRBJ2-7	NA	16	TGTGCCAGTAGTATAATCGGGCGGGGCCTTTTCGGCGAGCAGTACTTC	CASSIIGRGLFGEQYF
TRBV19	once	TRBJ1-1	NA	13	TGTGCCAGTAGTGTTGGATGGGGCACTGAAGCTTTCTTT	CASSVGWGTEAFF
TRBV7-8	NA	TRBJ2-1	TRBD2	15	TGTGCCAGCAGCTCGCTAGCGGGAGGTTACAATGAGCAGTTCTTC	CASSSLAGGYNEQFF
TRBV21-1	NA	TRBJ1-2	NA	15	TGTGCCAGCGCCAATGCGGGGAAGGGGGACTATGGCTACACCTTC	CASANAGKGDYGYTF
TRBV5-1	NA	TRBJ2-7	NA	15	TGCGCCAGCAGCCTGGAGACGGAAAGCTCCTACGAGCAGTACTTC	CASSLETESSYEQYF
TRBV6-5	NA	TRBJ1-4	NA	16	TGTGCCAGCAGTTATCGGGAGTCCAGGGCGGTTGAAAAACTGTTTTTT	CASSYRESRAVEKLFF
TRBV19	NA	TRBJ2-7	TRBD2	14	TGTGCCAGTAGCTCGACTAGCGGGAGTTCCGAGCAGTACTTC	CASSSTSGSSEQYF
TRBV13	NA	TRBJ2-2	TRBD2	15	TGTGCCAGCAGCCTAGCGGGAGGGAGCACCGGGGAGCTGTTTTTT	CASSLAGGSTGELFF
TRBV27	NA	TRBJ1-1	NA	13	TGTGCCAGCCGGGGTCCTACGAACACTGAAGCTTTCTTT	CASRGPTNTEAFF
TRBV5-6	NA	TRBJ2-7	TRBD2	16	TGTGCCAGCAGCCCTGGACTAGCGGTTAAATTCTACGAGCAGTACTTC	CASSPGLAVKFYEQYF
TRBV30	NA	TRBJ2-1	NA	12	TGTGCCTGGACGTCGTTCGGCGGTGAGCAGTTCTTC	CAWTSFGGEQFF
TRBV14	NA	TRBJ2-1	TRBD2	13	TGTGCCAGCAGCCAGGGAGCGGGAGGTGAGCAGTTCTTC	CASSQGAGGEQFF
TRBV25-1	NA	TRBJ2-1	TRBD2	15	TGTGCCAGCAGTGAACCGGGGACTATCTACAATGAGCAGTTCTTC	CASSEPGTIYNEQFF
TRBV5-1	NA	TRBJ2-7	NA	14	TGCGCCAGCAGCTTGGTGCGGGACTCCTACGAGCAGTACTTC	CASSLVRDSYEQYF
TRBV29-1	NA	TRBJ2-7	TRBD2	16	TGCAGCGTTGAGGGGACGCTGGCTAGCGGGAGTTACGAGCAGTACTTC	CSVEGTLASGSYEQYF
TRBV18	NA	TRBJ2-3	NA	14	TGTGCCAGCCAACGACTCAAGGGCACAGATACGCAGTATTTT	CASQRLKGTDTQYF
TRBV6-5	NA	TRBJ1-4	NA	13	TGTGCCAGCAGCCAACTGGGGGATGAAAAACTGTTTTTT	CASSQLGDEKLFF
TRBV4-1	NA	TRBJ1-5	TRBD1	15	TGCGCCAGCAGCCAAGAGGGGACAGGGGATCAGCCCCAGCATTTT	CASSQEGTGDQPQHF
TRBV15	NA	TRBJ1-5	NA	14	TGTGCCACCAGCAGAGACAGTAGCAATCAGCCCCAGCATTTT	CATSRDSSNQPQHF
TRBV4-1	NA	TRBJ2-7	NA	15	TGCGCCAGCAGCCAAGGAGCTAGCGCAACCTACGAGCAGTACTTC	CASSQGASATYEQYF
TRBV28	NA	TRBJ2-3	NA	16	TGTGCCAGCAGTTTCCTCACCGGCAGCATGGCAGATACGCAGTATTTT	CASSFLTGSMADTQYF
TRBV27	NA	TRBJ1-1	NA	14	TGTGCCAGCAGTGTAAGCGGCATGAACACTGAAGCTTTCTTT	CASSVSGMNTEAFF
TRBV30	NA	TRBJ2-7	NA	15	TGTGCCTGGTCTGGGGTAGCGACAAAGGCCTACGAGCAGTACTTC	CAWSGVATKAYEQYF
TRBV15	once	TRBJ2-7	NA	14	TGTGCCACCAGCATAAAAGGGGTCTCCTACGAGCAGTACTTC	CATSIKGVSYEQYF
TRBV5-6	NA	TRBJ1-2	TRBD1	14	TGTGCCAGCAGCTTGGTTCGGGACAGGGACGGCTACACCTTC	CASSLVRDRDGYTF
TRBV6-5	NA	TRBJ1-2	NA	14	TGTGCCAGCAGTTACTCGAACAGGGCCTATGGCTACACCTTC	CASSYSNRAYGYTF